The 5 T cell receptor beta chains reported below all come from one sample, sequenced in a study of blood T cell repertoires in COVID-19. Clones were sequenced by immunoSEQ multiplex PCR, and TCRdb holds only the in-frame ones, with some missing. The sample lists 140,000 to 150,000 clones; approximately 82% were seen once. Sequenced material: peripheral blood. The receptors originated from a man in his 60s with active or convalescent COVID-19.

The chain uses TRBV5-1 and TRBJ1-5; a possible D gene is TRBD1 (6 bases). The CDR3 is 17 amino acids. Germline V CDR1 and CDR2: SGHRS, YFSETQ. V lost 4 bases, J lost 2 bases, and 19 bases lay in between. CDR3 coding DNA: TGCGCCAGCAGCCTAGGGCACAGGGTTGAGGGCAATCAGCCCCAGCATTTT. Protein sequence: CASSLGHRVEGNQPQHF.

This chain links TRBV5-8 with TRBJ1-2, with 7 bases aligning to TRBD1. Germline CDR1 is SGHTS and CDR2 is YDEGEE. V shed 8 bases and J 7 bases; nucleotides not matched to a gene: 11. The CDR3 loop spans 13 amino acids. The CDR3 DNA follows: TGTGCCAGTATCGGACAGGAGACGACTGGCTACACCTTC. As protein: CASIGQETTGYTF.

The genes are TRBV18 and TRBJ2-1; perhaps TRBD2 as D (6 bases). Germline V gene sequence: CDR1 KGHSH, CDR2 LQKENI. The CDR3 is made up of 15 amino acids. The V gene lost 4 bases and the J gene lost 7 bases, with 17 bases spanning the gap. The CDR3, as DNA: TGTGCCAGCTCACAACGGACTACCCCAATTAATGAGCAGTTCTTC. It encodes CASSQRTTPINEQFF.

V gene TRBV5-1 combines with J gene TRBJ2-3, with no clear D. The CDR3 spans 12 residues. The germline V and J ends were trimmed by 3 bases and 4 bases, with 6 bases remaining between them. Germline V gene sequence: CDR1 SGHRS, CDR2 YFSETQ. DNA for the CDR3: TGCGCCAGCAGCTCACACGCAGATACGCAGTATTTT. Translated: CASSSHADTQYF.

This sequence joins TRBV28 and TRBJ1-2, with D tentatively TRBD1 (6 bases). This CDR3 contains 15 residues. The germline V gene has CDR1 MDHEN and CDR2 SYDVKM. Trimming took off 6 bases at V and 2 bases at J, with 16 bases between the two ends. As DNA, the CDR3 is TGTGCCAGCAGCTACAAAGCAGGGGCCAACTATGGCTACACCTTC. This gives the protein CASSYKAGANYGYTF.